What follows are 31 T cell receptor beta chains derived from one specimen sequenced in a study of T cells in Graves' hyperthyroidism and ophthalmopathy. Researchers took RNA transcripts and amplified the TCR beta CDR3 regions from them. First-round RT-PCR with HTBI primers amplified the TCR CDR3 region. TCRdb fed the multiplex PCR reads into MiXCR, producing one record per CDR3 protein. The sample comprises hundreds of thousands of distinct CDR3 sequences, roughly 15% of which are singletons, and around 12% rests with the top ten. Material: blood. All receptors derive from a woman aged 50 to 60 with Graves' ophthalmopathy.

Concerning this clonotype: This sequence may be a read error, since a much larger clone differs from it by one base. This chain connects TRBV7-3 to TRBJ2-1, with 8 bases aligning to TRBD2. The germline gives CDR1 SGHTA, CDR2 FQGTGA. The CDR3 has 19 residues. CDR3: CAGSPHLWTSPSSYNEQFF. CDR3 DNA sequence: TGTGCCGGCAGCCCTCATCTATGGACTAGCCCTAGCTCCTACAATGAGCAGTTCTTC.

This clonotype was counted many times. The chain joins TRBV18 to TRBJ2-3; TRBD1 aligns across 9 bases. The CDR3 extends over 15 amino acids. After removal of 3 bases from V and 4 bases from J, the junction contained 5 bases not matched to a gene. Per the germline V gene, CDR1 is KGHSH and CDR2 is LQKENI. CDR3 sequence: CASSPGQGHSDTQYF. DNA of the CDR3: TGTGCCAGCTCACCCGGACAGGGGCACTCAGATACGCAGTATTTT.

V gene TRBV11-2 combines with J gene TRBJ2-7; no firm D call. CDR1 is SGHAT and CDR2 is FQNNGV in the germline V gene. CDR3 length: 14 amino acids. Trimming shortened V by 1 base and J by 0 bases, and 7 bases separated the two germline ends. CDR3 bases: TGTGCCAGCAGCTTAGCCCGGCACTCCTACGAGCAGTACTTC. Its protein product is CASSLARHSYEQYF.

Ten or more counts support this clonotype. This chain joins TRBV12-3 or TRBV12-4 and TRBJ2-7, with 8 nucleotides matching TRBD1. The CDR3 contains 13 residues. Unmatched junction bases numbered 8, after V lost 6 bases and J lost 7 bases. The CDR3 sequence is CASRIGTGGEQYF. The CDR3 region has the DNA TGTGCCAGCAGAATAGGGACAGGTGGAGAGCAGTACTTC.

This clonotype was counted only a few times. This chain joins TRBV2 and TRBJ1-1, with a weak D call TRBD1 (5 bases). V was clipped by 7 bases and J by 12 bases, with 15 bases between them. CDR3 length: 11 amino acids. Germline-derived CDR1 and CDR2 are SNHLY and FYNNEI. The CDR3: CASIMMGVPFF. CDR3 coding DNA: TGTGCCAGCATTATGATGGGGGTTCCTTTCTTT. The entire variable domain, with the rest obtained from reference TRBV2 and TRBJ1-1, is as follows: EPEVTQTPSHQVTQMGQEVILRCVPISNHLYFYWYRQILGQKVEFLVSFYNNEISEKSEIFDDQFSVERPDGSNFTLKIRSTKLEDSAMYFCASIMMGVPFFGQGTRLTVV.

This clonotype was seen only a few times. The rearrangement links TRBV29-1 to TRBJ2-7, with D possibly TRBD1 on 6 matching bases. Trimming pared 5 bases from V and 4 bases from J, leaving 15 bases between. Germline V gene sequence: CDR1 SQVTM, CDR2 ANQGSEA. This CDR3 is built from 13 residues. The CDR3 DNA follows: TGCAGCGTTAGCGGACAGTTCTCTTACGAGCAGTACTTC. As protein: CSVSGQFSYEQYF.

In its sample, this clonotype was seen once. CDR3 sequence (DNA): TGTGCCAGCGAGGGGGGGGATCTCTACGAGCAGTACTTC. Translation: CASEGGDLYEQYF. The V call is TRBV6-1, the J call TRBJ2-7; D might be TRBD2 (7 bases). V was shortened by 8 bases and J by 3 bases, with 14 bases between the two germline ends. Germline V gives CDR1 MNHNS, CDR2 SASEGT. The CDR3 has 13 residues.

This clonotype was counted between two and nine times. The chain links TRBV12-3 or TRBV12-4 to TRBJ2-5; 10 bases map to TRBD1. With 5 bases clipped from V and 4 bases from J, the junction kept 10 bases outside the gene matches. The CDR3 consists of 16 residues. The DNA of the CDR3 is TGTGCCAGCAGTAACCAGGGACAGGGGTTTTCAGAGACCCAGTACTTC. It yields the protein CASSNQGQGFSETQYF.

This clonotype was seen many times. The V and J genes are TRBV7-9 and TRBJ1-1; the D is unclear. Germline CDR1 and CDR2: SEHNR and FQNEAQ (reference sequence). The CDR3 contains 13 residues. V lost 5 bases to trimming and J lost 5 bases, with 12 bases between them. The CDR3 DNA reads TGTGCCAGCAGCATGAACGAGCGGACTGAAGCTTTCTTT. This encodes CASSMNERTEAFF.

The sample holds many counts of this clonotype. The gene calls are TRBV7-9 and TRBJ1-2, with 7 nucleotides matching TRBD1. Germline-derived CDR1 and CDR2 are SEHNR and FQNEAQ (reference sequence). This CDR3 has 15 residues. With V trimmed by 2 bases and J by 6 bases, 9 bases remained unmatched. Here the CDR3 reads CASSLRGQSLDGYTF. CDR3 in DNA: TGTGCCAGCAGCTTACGGGGACAGTCCTTAGATGGCTACACCTTC.

This clonotype occurred many times. V is TRBV15 and J is TRBJ2-7, with 10 bases that match TRBD1. Unmatched junction bases numbered 4, after V lost 7 bases and J lost 4 bases. The CDR3 consists of 13 residues. In germline, CDR1 is LNHNV, CDR2 YYDKDF (reference sequence). The CDR3 loop is CATNRDRGYEQYF. DNA for the CDR3: TGTGCCACCAACCGGGACAGGGGTTACGAGCAGTACTTC.

The chain joins TRBV19 to TRBJ1-1; 7 bases are shared with TRBD1. Trimming cost V 5 bases and J 1 base; bases outside gene matches: 4. Germline CDR1 LNHDA, CDR2 SQIVND (reference sequence). CDR3 length equals 14 residues. The CDR3: CASSDRVSNTEAFF. As DNA, the CDR3 is TGTGCCAGTAGTGACAGGGTCTCGAACACTGAAGCTTTCTTT. Drawing the rest from reference TRBV19 and TRBJ1-1, the complete variable domain is DGGITQSPKYLFRKEGQNVTLSCEQNLNHDAMYWYRQDPGQGLRLIYYSQIVNDFQKGDIAEGYSVSREKKESFPLTVTSAQKNPTAFYLCASSDRVSNTEAFFGQGTRLTVV.

A few counts support this clonotype. This sequence joins TRBV27 and TRBJ1-2; 11 bases agree with TRBD1. This CDR3 comprises 18 residues. The V segment lost 8 bases and the J segment 0 bases; nucleotides outside the gene matches: 14. The germline V gene encodes CDR1 MNHEY and CDR2 SMNVEV (reference sequence). CDR3 nucleotides: TGTGCCAGCCACGGCCTCATTGGGACAGGGGGAACTAACTATGGCTACACCTTC. As protein: CASHGLIGTGGTNYGYTF.

The chain is built from TRBV20-1 and TRBJ2-1, with 14 bases matching TRBD2. CDR1 is DFQATT, CDR2 SNEGSKA, per germline (reference sequence). The V segment lost 2 bases and the J segment 7 bases; nucleotides outside the gene matches: 7. This CDR3 has 16 amino acids. CDR3 protein: CSARSGTSGSRNEQFF. Here the CDR3 DNA reads TGCAGTGCTAGATCTGGGACTAGCGGGAGTCGGAATGAGCAGTTCTTC.

This clonotype was seen repeatedly, ten times or more. The CDR3 bases are TGTGCCAGCAGTTTATTTTACTGGGGGACTAGAAGGAACACCGGGGAGCTGTTTTTT. The encoded protein is CASSLFYWGTRRNTGELFF. V is TRBV12-3 or TRBV12-4 and J is TRBJ2-2; the match to TRBD2 covers 8 bases. Trimming removed 2 bases from V and 1 base from J; junction bases left unmatched: 12. This CDR3 has 19 residues.

This clonotype occurred many times. The chain is built from TRBV7-8 and TRBJ2-3, with D unclear. Germline V gene sequence: CDR1 SGHVS, CDR2 FQNEAQ. V was pared by 5 bases and J by 0 bases, with 15 bases between. The length of the CDR3 is 16 residues. In DNA form, the CDR3 reads TGTGCCAGCAGCCAAAATGGACGAATTAGCACAGATACGCAGTATTTT. As protein: CASSQNGRISTDTQYF.

This clonotype has at least ten counts. The chain is built from TRBV20-1 and TRBJ2-7; unclear D gene. In germline, CDR1 is DFQATT, CDR2 SNEGSKA (reference sequence). Trimming removed 0 bases from V and 2 bases from J, with 14 bases in between. The CDR3 consists of 15 residues. The CDR3 loop is CSARDPRGTAYEQYF. DNA for the CDR3: TGCAGTGCTAGAGATCCGCGCGGCACGGCCTACGAGCAGTACTTC.

This clonotype was picked up a small number of times. This rearrangement joins TRBV27 to TRBJ2-2, with D maybe TRBD1 (5 bases). CDR1 is MNHEY, CDR2 SMNVEV, per germline (reference sequence). This CDR3 contains 14 residues. Trimming removed 5 bases at V and 1 base at J, with 8 bases between. The CDR3 sequence: CASSKTVNTGELFF. The CDR3 region has the DNA TGTGCCAGCAGTAAGACAGTGAACACCGGGGAGCTGTTTTTT.

The chain is built from TRBV10-2 and TRBJ1-5; 7 bases fit TRBD1. CDR3 size: 14 residues. The ends lost 4 bases at V and 7 bases at J; junction bases unmatched: 7. The germline gives CDR1 WSHSY, CDR2 SAAADI. CDR3: CASSGAGGRQPQHF. The CDR3 DNA reads TGCGCCAGCAGTGGGGCAGGGGGAAGACAGCCCCAGCATTTT.

V gene TRBV6-4 combines with J gene TRBJ2-1; tentatively, D is TRBD2 (6 bases). This CDR3 comprises 14 residues. CDR1 MRHNA and CDR2 SNTAGT come from the germline V gene. The ends were cut back, 3 bases at V and 9 bases at J, with 15 bases in the middle. For the CDR3, the DNA is TGTGCCAGCAGTGAGGGAACGGGAGCAGCTGAGCAGTTCTTC. Translated: CASSEGTGAAEQFF.

This rearrangement joins TRBV3-1 to TRBJ2-3; D gene ambiguous. This CDR3 comprises 15 residues. Germline V gives CDR1 LGHDT, CDR2 YNNKEL (reference sequence). The V gene lost 5 bases and the J gene lost 2 bases, with 14 bases spanning the gap. CDR3: CASSMGNPLTDTQYF. The DNA for the CDR3 is TGTGCCAGCAGCATGGGGAACCCCCTCACAGATACGCAGTATTTT.

This sequence joins TRBV6-2 or TRBV6-3 and TRBJ2-5; D tentatively fits TRBD1 or TRBD2 (5 bases each). The V end lost 5 bases, the J end lost 4 bases, and 14 bases lay between the germline ends. CDR3 length: 14 residues. Germline values: CDR1 MNHEY, CDR2 SVGEGT. The CDR3 DNA reads as TGTGCCAGCAGTCCGCTGGGGGAAGGAGAGACCCAGTACTTC. Protein: CASSPLGEGETQYF.

The chain uses TRBV24-1 and TRBJ1-1; D is possibly TRBD1 (6 bases). This CDR3 region has 12 residues. Trimming took off 7 bases at V and 5 bases at J, with 10 bases between the two ends. The V gene's germline CDR1 is KGHDR and CDR2 SFDVKD. CDR3: CATRSDRTEAFF. The CDR3 coding sequence is TGTGCCACCAGATCCGACAGGACTGAAGCTTTCTTT.

This clonotype has ten or more counts. The chain combines TRBV12-3 or TRBV12-4 with TRBJ1-1; no firm D call. This CDR3 has 13 amino acids. Trimming took off 2 bases at V and 4 bases at J, with 8 bases between the two ends. The DNA for the CDR3 is TGTGCCAGCAGTTTATTTGGAGTCACTGAAGCTTTCTTT. Encoded protein: CASSLFGVTEAFF.

At least ten counts were recorded for this clonotype. The chain joins TRBV2 to TRBJ1-5; 8 bases match TRBD1. The V gene end was trimmed by 6 bases and the J gene end by 2 bases; junction bases not matched to a gene: 9. Germline CDR1 and CDR2: SNHLY and FYNNEI. The CDR3 runs to 16 residues. Written as DNA, the CDR3 is TGTGCCAGCAGACGCCGACAGGGGTACGGCAATCAGCCCCAGCATTTT. It translates to CASRRRQGYGNQPQHF. The full variable domain, its missing parts supplied by reference TRBV2 and TRBJ1-5, is EPEVTQTPSHQVTQMGQEVILRCVPISNHLYFYWYRQILGQKVEFLVSFYNNEISEKSEIFDDQFSVERPDGSNFTLKIRSTKLEDSAMYFCASRRRQGYGNQPQHFGDGTRLSIL.

The J gene is TRBJ1-1, the V gene TRBV4-1, with D possibly being TRBD1 (5 bases). The germline V gene encodes CDR1 MGHRA and CDR2 YSYEKL. With 1 base removed from V and 2 bases from J, the gap between germline ends came to 14 bases. The CDR3 extends over 16 amino acids. The chain's CDR3 is CASSQGTGTINTEAFF. CDR3 DNA: TGCGCCAGCAGCCAAGGGACCGGGACTATCAACACTGAAGCTTTCTTT.

V gene TRBV7-9 combines with J gene TRBJ2-7; 10 nucleotides match TRBD1. The V gene end was trimmed by 2 bases and the J gene end by 6 bases; junction bases not matched to a gene: 4. This CDR3 spans 14 amino acids. Germline CDR1 is SEHNR and CDR2 is FQNEAQ (reference sequence). Written as DNA, the CDR3 is TGTGCCAGCAGCTTAACCAGGACAGGGGGCGAGCAGTACTTC. Its translation: CASSLTRTGGEQYF.

This clonotype was seen ten or more times. The chain employs TRBV6-1 and TRBJ1-1; D uncertain. The germline CDR1 and CDR2 sequences are MNHNS and SASEGT. The CDR3 loop spans 11 amino acids. Trimming pared 5 bases from V and 6 bases from J, leaving 7 bases between. The DNA for the CDR3 is TGTGCCAGCAGTCCGGGTTCTGAAGCTTTCTTT. This sequence encodes CASSPGSEAFF.

This clonotype was picked up many times. This rearrangement joins TRBV2 to TRBJ2-5; 9 nucleotides align to TRBD1. The germline V gene encodes CDR1 SNHLY and CDR2 FYNNEI. The CDR3 is 16 residues long. J gave up 4 bases and V 6 bases, and 12 bases lay outside the gene matches. Here the CDR3 reads CASSIYRDRDGETQYF. The CDR3 DNA sequence: TGTGCCAGCAGCATTTACCGGGACAGGGATGGAGAGACCCAGTACTTC. Complete variable domain (other parts from reference TRBV2 and TRBJ2-5): EPEVTQTPSHQVTQMGQEVILRCVPISNHLYFYWYRQILGQKVEFLVSFYNNEISEKSEIFDDQFSVERPDGSNFTLKIRSTKLEDSAMYFCASSIYRDRDGETQYFGPGTRLLVL.

The rearrangement uses TRBV9 and TRBJ2-1; TRBD2 agrees at 12 bases. Germline CDR1 and CDR2: SGDLS and YYNGEE. Trimming took 0 bases from V and 10 from J; bases not matched to a gene: 14. The CDR3 covers 18 residues. CDR3 nucleotides: TGTGCCAGCAGCGTAGCAGATTACCGGACTAGCGGGACCTGGGAGCAGTTCTTC. It codes for CASSVADYRTSGTWEQFF. Full variable domain (remainder filled in from reference TRBV9 and TRBJ2-1): DSGVTQTPKHLITATGQRVTLRCSPRSGDLSVYWYQQSLDQGLQFLIQYYNGEERAKGNILERFSAQQFPDLHSELNLSSLELGDSALYFCASSVADYRTSGTWEQFFGPGTRLTVL.

This clonotype was counted many times. The V call is TRBV12-3 or TRBV12-4, the J call TRBJ2-1; 13 nucleotides agree with TRBD2. V dropped 6 bases and J dropped 8; count of bases not matched to a gene: 10. This CDR3 is built from 16 residues. For the CDR3, the DNA is TGTGCCAGCAGCCTGGGACTAGCGGGATCCATCGATGAGCAGTTCTTC. It encodes CASSLGLAGSIDEQFF.